The next 10 T cell receptor beta chains were all read from a single sample in a study of early T cells in non-severe SARS-CoV-2 infection. TCRdb independently ran MiXCR on the 5' RACE reads; one entry per CDR3 protein. This sample has 95,000 to 120,000 distinct CDR3 sequences, with 9.5% to 13% found just once. The material sequenced was whole blood. Receptor source: an adult who was a healthcare worker with PCR-confirmed SARS-CoV-2 infection or an uninfected control (not recorded which).

This clonotype was recorded a few times. The genes are TRBV4-2 and TRBJ1-4; the match to TRBD1 covers 9 bases. This CDR3 has 13 residues. J was trimmed by 6 bases and V by 4 bases; bases with no gene match: 0. Germline V CDR1 and CDR2: LGHNA, YNFKEQ. CDR3 region: CASSRTGDEKLFF. In DNA, the CDR3 is TGTGCCAGCAGCCGGACAGGGGATGAAAAACTGTTTTTT.

At least ten counts were recorded for this clonotype. The chain has TRBV5-1 and TRBJ2-2; D is undetermined. Germline lookup yields CDR1 SGHRS and CDR2 YFSETQ. V shed 4 bases and J shed 4 bases, with 17 bases lying between them. There are 16 residues in the CDR3. DNA of the CDR3: TGCGCCAGCAGCGTCGACACCGCCGGGCTCACCGGGGAGCTGTTTTTT. Amino acids: CASSVDTAGLTGELFF.

This clonotype was counted only a few times. The chain uses TRBV5-1 and TRBJ1-5; TRBD1 agrees at 8 bases. Per germline, CDR1 SGHRS and CDR2 YFSETQ. The V gene end was trimmed by 4 bases and the J gene end by 2 bases; junction bases not matched to a gene: 5. The CDR3 sequence is 15 residues long. CDR3 sequence: CASSLEGQGNQPQHF. CDR3 bases: TGCGCCAGCAGCCTGGAGGGACAGGGCAATCAGCCCCAGCATTTT.

This clonotype was counted ten times or more. The chain combines TRBV6-1 with TRBJ1-1; no definite D call. CDR1 and CDR2 from the germline V gene are MNHNS and SASEGT. V lost 5 bases and J 1 base, leaving 8 bases between the germline ends. This CDR3 comprises 13 residues. The CDR3 is CASSKEANTEAFF. In DNA form, the CDR3 reads TGTGCCAGCAGTAAGGAGGCGAACACTGAAGCTTTCTTT.

This clonotype turned up a few times. This rearrangement joins TRBV2 to TRBJ2-1; TRBD2 matches at 14 bases. Trimming at V came to 8 bases and at J to 7 bases, leaving 1 base not matched to a gene. The CDR3 extends over 13 amino acids. The germline CDR1 and CDR2 sequences are SNHLY and FYNNEI. CDR3 amino acids: CASGTSGGNEQFF. CDR3 DNA sequence: TGTGCCAGCGGGACTAGCGGGGGTAATGAGCAGTTCTTC.

This clonotype has ten or more counts. The rearrangement joins TRBV28 to TRBJ2-7; D is unresolved. This CDR3 has 15 residues. V gave up 3 bases and J gave up 2 bases, with 14 bases separating them. Germline-derived CDR1 and CDR2 are MDHEN and SYDVKM. The CDR3 protein is CASSLGRRPTYEQYF. In DNA form, the CDR3 reads TGTGCCAGCAGTTTGGGCAGGCGACCTACCTACGAGCAGTACTTC.

This clonotype was counted many times. The chain uses TRBV7-3 and TRBJ2-3; 8 nucleotides align to TRBD1. Germline V CDR1 and CDR2: SGHTA, FQGTGA. The CDR3 runs to 15 residues. V was pared by 6 bases and J by 4 bases, with 9 bases of the junction left unmatched. CDR3 coding DNA: TGTGCCAGCAGTCCGGACAGGGTGTATCCAGATACGCAGTATTTT. Its translation: CASSPDRVYPDTQYF.

The chain recombines TRBV7-9 with TRBJ1-4, with D unresolved. Germline loops: CDR1 SEHNR, CDR2 FQNEAQ (reference sequence). There are 14 residues in the CDR3. The germline V and J ends were trimmed by 1 base and 3 bases, with 6 bases remaining between them. The CDR3 is CASSLGVANEKLFF. CDR3 sequence (DNA): TGTGCCAGCAGCTTAGGCGTGGCTAATGAAAAACTGTTTTTT. Variable domain in full (rest from reference TRBV7-9 and TRBJ1-4): DTGVSQNPRHKITKRGQNVTFRCDPISEHNRLYWYRQTLGQGPEFLTYFQNEAQLEKSRLLSDRFSAERPKGSFSTLEIQRTEQGDSAMYLCASSLGVANEKLFFGSGTQLSVL.

The chain recombines TRBV28 with TRBJ1-1; D is perhaps TRBD1 (5 bases). V was clipped by 6 bases and J by 7 bases, with 21 bases between them. CDR1 and CDR2 from the germline V gene are MDHEN and SYDVKM. CDR3 size: 15 residues. The CDR3 bases are TGTGCCAGCAGAAAAGGGACCTCGTCGGCCGGTGAAGCTTTCTTT. Protein: CASRKGTSSAGEAFF.

This clonotype has just a few counts. The chain carries TRBV5-1 and TRBJ2-1; 10 bases match TRBD2. The junction had 5 bases not matched to a gene; V was cut back by 1 base and J by 7 bases. The germline V gene has CDR1 SGHRS and CDR2 YFSETQ. CDR3 size: 15 residues. CDR3 DNA sequence: TGCGCCAGCAGCTTGACAGCGGGGGGGCCGAATGAGCAGTTCTTC. Protein product: CASSLTAGGPNEQFF.